These T cell receptor beta chains were read from a single sample in a study of OX40 agonist ivuxolimab in advanced cancers. Generated by immunoSEQ multiplex PCR, the TCRdb table keeps only in-frame clones and is missing some. The profile shows tens of thousands of clones, roughly 84% of them singletons. The starting material was CD4+ or CD8+ T cells sorted from blood, obtained in a trial of the OX40 agonist ivuxolimab. Receptor source: an adult with an advanced solid tumor such as melanoma, head and neck, liver or kidney cancer. Both conserved end residues are part of each CDR3. A D gene is named only where the DNA matches it firmly. Where a row states a size, it is once, few, many or the class of an expanded clone; other rows omit it.

CDR3 DNA: TGCGCCAGCAGCCAAGAGGAATTGGGAAAAGCTTTCTTT
CDR3 protein: CASSQEELGKAFF
clone size: -
D gene: -
J gene: TRBJ1-1
V gene: TRBV4-1

CDR3 DNA: TGTGCCAGCAGCCCGAAAAATTCCAGGGGGAACTCCTACGAGCAGTACTTC
CDR3 protein: CASSPKNSRGNSYEQYF
clone size: once
D gene: TRBD1
J gene: TRBJ2-7
V gene: TRBV7-2

CDR3 DNA: TGTGCCAGTAGTGCCAGGACAGGGCCCTACGAGCAGTACTTC
CDR3 protein: CASSARTGPYEQYF
clone size: -
D gene: TRBD1
J gene: TRBJ2-7
V gene: TRBV19

CDR3 DNA: TGTGCCAGCTCATGGGACACCTCTGGAAACACCATATATTTT
CDR3 protein: CASSWDTSGNTIYF
clone size: -
D gene: -
J gene: TRBJ1-3
V gene: TRBV6-1

CDR3 DNA: TGCGCCAGCAGTGAGGCGGGACTAGCGGGGGGGCCCAATGAGCAGTTCTTC
CDR3 protein: CASSEAGLAGGPNEQFF
clone size: -
D gene: TRBD2
J gene: TRBJ2-1
V gene: TRBV10-1

CDR3 DNA: TGTGCCAGCAGTACCGGACAGGGGGCCCTCGGACAGCCCCAGCATTTT
CDR3 protein: CASSTGQGALGQPQHF
clone size: -
D gene: TRBD1
J gene: TRBJ1-5
V gene: TRBV2

CDR3 DNA: TGTGCCAGCAGCGAAACGACAGGGGGCACTGAAGCTTTCTTT
CDR3 protein: CASSETTGGTEAFF
clone size: once
D gene: TRBD1
J gene: TRBJ1-1
V gene: TRBV5-6

CDR3 DNA: TGTGCCAGCAGTTCAACATACGAGCAGTACTTC
CDR3 protein: CASSSTYEQYF
clone size: -
D gene: -
J gene: TRBJ2-7
V gene: TRBV28

CDR3 DNA: TGTGCCAGCAGCTTAGGAGGTCGGGGGGCCAGGGAGACCCAGTACTTC
CDR3 protein: CASSLGGRGARETQYF
clone size: -
D gene: -
J gene: TRBJ2-5
V gene: TRBV7-3

CDR3 DNA: TGTGCCAGCAGCCCCCTCCAGGGGAGCTCCTACAATGAGCAGTTCTTC
CDR3 protein: CASSPLQGSSYNEQFF
clone size: -
D gene: -
J gene: TRBJ2-1
V gene: TRBV11-2

CDR3 DNA: TGTGCCTGGACAGGAAACAATCAGCCCCAGCATTTT
CDR3 protein: CAWTGNNQPQHF
clone size: few
D gene: -
J gene: TRBJ1-5
V gene: TRBV30

CDR3 DNA: TGTGCCAGCAGTGAACAGGCGCCCGCATTCTATGGCTACACCTTC
CDR3 protein: CASSEQAPAFYGYTF
clone size: -
D gene: -
J gene: TRBJ1-2
V gene: TRBV6-1

CDR3 DNA: TGTGCCAGCAGCTTAGACCTGGGAGGGCAGCCCCAGCATTTT
CDR3 protein: CASSLDLGGQPQHF
clone size: once
D gene: -
J gene: TRBJ1-5
V gene: TRBV7-8

CDR3 DNA: TGTGCCAGCAGAGGGACAGGGGTGGGGGACTATGGCTACACCTTC
CDR3 protein: CASRGTGVGDYGYTF
clone size: -
D gene: TRBD1
J gene: TRBJ1-2
V gene: TRBV7-9

CDR3 DNA: TGCGCCAGCAGAGGACAGGGGGGAATGGGCCTCTATGGCTACACCTTC
CDR3 protein: CASRGQGGMGLYGYTF
clone size: once
D gene: TRBD1
J gene: TRBJ1-2
V gene: TRBV4-1

CDR3 DNA: TGTGCCAGCAGCCCGACAACCCTGGGTGAAAAACTGTTTTTT
CDR3 protein: CASSPTTLGEKLFF
clone size: -
D gene: -
J gene: TRBJ1-4
V gene: TRBV7-9

CDR3 DNA: TGTGCCACCCGGGCCTCCTCAAGGACGACTGAAGCTTTCTTT
CDR3 protein: CATRASSRTTEAFF
clone size: -
D gene: -
J gene: TRBJ1-1
V gene: TRBV19

CDR3 DNA: TGTGCCTGGAGTGTACGAGGGCCTCCCAACGAGCAGTACTTC
CDR3 protein: CAWSVRGPPNEQYF
clone size: -
D gene: -
J gene: TRBJ2-7
V gene: TRBV30

CDR3 DNA: TGTGCCAGCAGCCAGAAGGGTCTTTTGACTGAAGCTTTCTTT
CDR3 protein: CASSQKGLLTEAFF
clone size: -
D gene: -
J gene: TRBJ1-1
V gene: TRBV7-8

CDR3 DNA: TGTGCCAGCAGCTCAGGCAACAGGGGAACTGCAGAGACCCAGTACTTC
CDR3 protein: CASSSGNRGTAETQYF
clone size: -
D gene: TRBD1
J gene: TRBJ2-5
V gene: TRBV7-2

CDR3 DNA: TGTGCCAGCAGCTTGGAAGGGAATGCCTACGAGCAGTACTTC
CDR3 protein: CASSLEGNAYEQYF
clone size: -
D gene: -
J gene: TRBJ2-7
V gene: TRBV5-4

CDR3 DNA: TGTGCCAGCAGGCGAGGGGATTATAATTCACCCCTCCACTTT
CDR3 protein: CASRRGDYNSPLHF
clone size: -
D gene: -
J gene: TRBJ1-6
V gene: TRBV27

CDR3 DNA: TGTGCCAGCAGTCCGGGACTAGCGGCGAATACGCAGTATTTT
CDR3 protein: CASSPGLAANTQYF
clone size: -
D gene: TRBD2
J gene: TRBJ2-3
V gene: TRBV2

CDR3 DNA: TGTGCCAGCGAGGACGGTGGTTCGCCTAACACTGAAGCTTTCTTT
CDR3 protein: CASEDGGSPNTEAFF
clone size: -
D gene: -
J gene: TRBJ1-1
V gene: TRBV25-1

CDR3 DNA: TGCGCCAGCAAAGCCGAGGTACCGCCGGCGGGAACAGGAAGTGAAGCTTTCTTT
CDR3 protein: CASKAEVPPAGTGSEAFF
clone size: -
D gene: -
J gene: TRBJ1-1
V gene: TRBV10-2

CDR3 DNA: TGTGCCAGCAGCACCTCCGCCGCGGAGGGCCTGACAACTAATGAAAAACTGTTTTTT
CDR3 protein: CASSTSAAEGLTTNEKLFF
clone size: -
D gene: -
J gene: TRBJ1-4
V gene: TRBV21-1

CDR3 DNA: TGTGCCAGCAGCAAAGCTCGAGACGGCCGACTGAACACTGAAGCTTTCTTT
CDR3 protein: CASSKARDGRLNTEAFF
clone size: -
D gene: -
J gene: TRBJ1-1
V gene: TRBV21-1

CDR3 DNA: TGTGCCAGCAGCCACCGGGACAGGGTGGGGGAGCTGTTTTTT
CDR3 protein: CASSHRDRVGELFF
clone size: -
D gene: TRBD1
J gene: TRBJ2-2
V gene: TRBV5-4

CDR3 DNA: TGTGCCAGCAGTGCCAAGGACAAAGGCTACGAGCAGTACTTC
CDR3 protein: CASSAKDKGYEQYF
clone size: once
D gene: -
J gene: TRBJ2-7
V gene: TRBV25-1

CDR3 DNA: TGCGCCAGCAGTGAGGGGTCAGCCGGTAATGAAAAACTGTTTTTT
CDR3 protein: CASSEGSAGNEKLFF
clone size: -
D gene: -
J gene: TRBJ1-4
V gene: TRBV10-1

CDR3 DNA: TGTGCCAGCAGTGAAGGGGGGAAAGTCACTGAAGCTTTCTTT
CDR3 protein: CASSEGGKVTEAFF
clone size: -
D gene: -
J gene: TRBJ1-1
V gene: TRBV6-1